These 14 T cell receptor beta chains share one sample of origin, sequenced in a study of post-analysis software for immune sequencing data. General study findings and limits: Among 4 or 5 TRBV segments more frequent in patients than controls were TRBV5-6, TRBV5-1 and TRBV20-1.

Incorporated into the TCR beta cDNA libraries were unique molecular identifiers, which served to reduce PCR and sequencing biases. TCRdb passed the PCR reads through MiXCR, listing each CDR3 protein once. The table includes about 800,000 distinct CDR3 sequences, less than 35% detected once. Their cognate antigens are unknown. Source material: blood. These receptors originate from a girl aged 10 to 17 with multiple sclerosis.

DNA of the CDR3: TGTGCCAGCAGCCAGTATTTACAGTCCTCTGGGGCCAACGTCCTGACTTTC. Protein: CASSQYLQSSGANVLTF. This sequence joins TRBV3-1 and TRBJ2-6; D ambiguous. Per germline, CDR1 LGHDT and CDR2 YNNKEL (reference sequence). V was cut by 3 bases and J by 0 bases, with 12 bases left in between. CDR3 length equals 17 residues.

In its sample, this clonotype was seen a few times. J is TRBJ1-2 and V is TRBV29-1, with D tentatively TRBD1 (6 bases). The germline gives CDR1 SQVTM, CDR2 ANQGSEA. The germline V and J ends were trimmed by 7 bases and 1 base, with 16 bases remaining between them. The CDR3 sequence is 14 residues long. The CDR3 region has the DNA TGCAGCGCCCACGGCAGGGGTGATAACTATGGCTACACCTTC. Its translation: CSAHGRGDNYGYTF.

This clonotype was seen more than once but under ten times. CDR3 region: CSVEDTGAPKDTQYF. The CDR3 DNA sequence: TGCAGCGTTGAAGATACCGGGGCCCCTAAGGATACGCAGTATTTT. This chain links TRBV29-1 with TRBJ2-3, with D perhaps being TRBD1 or TRBD2 (5 bases each). This CDR3 is 15 amino acids long. The ends were cut back, 0 bases at V and 6 bases at J, with 16 bases in the middle. The germline V gene has CDR1 SQVTM and CDR2 ANQGSEA.

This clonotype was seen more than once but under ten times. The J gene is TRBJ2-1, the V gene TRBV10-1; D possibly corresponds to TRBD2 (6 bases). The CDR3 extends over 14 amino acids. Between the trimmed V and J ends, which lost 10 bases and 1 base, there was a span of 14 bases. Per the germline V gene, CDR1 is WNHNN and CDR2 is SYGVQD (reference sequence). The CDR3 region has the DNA TGCGCCACTTCACCGGGACTGTCCTACAATGAGCAGTTCTTC. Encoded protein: CATSPGLSYNEQFF.

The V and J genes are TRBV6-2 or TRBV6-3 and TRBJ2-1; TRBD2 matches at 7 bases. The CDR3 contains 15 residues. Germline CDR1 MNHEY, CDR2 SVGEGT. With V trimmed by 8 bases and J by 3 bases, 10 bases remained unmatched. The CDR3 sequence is CASREAGRIYNEQFF. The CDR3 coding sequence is TGTGCCAGCCGGGAGGCGGGACGCATCTACAATGAGCAGTTCTTC.

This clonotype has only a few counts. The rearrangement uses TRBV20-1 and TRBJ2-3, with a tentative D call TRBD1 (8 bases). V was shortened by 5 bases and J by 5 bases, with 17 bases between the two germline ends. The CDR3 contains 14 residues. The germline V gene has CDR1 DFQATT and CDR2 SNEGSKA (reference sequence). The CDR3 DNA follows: TGCAGTGCTCCGAGAACAGGGGGGGGAGATACGCAGTATTTT. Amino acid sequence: CSAPRTGGGDTQYF.

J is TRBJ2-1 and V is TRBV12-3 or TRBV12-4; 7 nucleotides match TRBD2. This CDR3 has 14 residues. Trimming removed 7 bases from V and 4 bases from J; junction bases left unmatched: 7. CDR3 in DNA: TGTGCCAGCACCGGGGCGGGGGAATACAATGAGCAGTTCTTC. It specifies CASTGAGEYNEQFF.

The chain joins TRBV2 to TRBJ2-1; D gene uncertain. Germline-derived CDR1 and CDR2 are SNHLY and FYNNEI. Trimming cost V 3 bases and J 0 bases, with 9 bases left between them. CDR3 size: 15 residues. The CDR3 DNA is TGTGCCAGCAGTGAGGCGTTATCCTCCTACAATGAGCAGTTCTTC. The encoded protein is CASSEALSSYNEQFF.

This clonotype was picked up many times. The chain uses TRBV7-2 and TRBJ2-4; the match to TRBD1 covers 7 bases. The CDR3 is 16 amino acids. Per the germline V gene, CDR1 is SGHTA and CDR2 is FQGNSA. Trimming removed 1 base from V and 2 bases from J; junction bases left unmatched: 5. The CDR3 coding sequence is TGTGCCAGCAGCTTAGGAGGGGGCGCTTCCAAAAACATTCAGTACTTC. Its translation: CASSLGGGASKNIQYF.

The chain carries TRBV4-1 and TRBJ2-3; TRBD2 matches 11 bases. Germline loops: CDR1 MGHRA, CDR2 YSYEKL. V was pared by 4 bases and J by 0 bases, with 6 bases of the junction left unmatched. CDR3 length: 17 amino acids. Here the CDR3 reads CASSLTTSGASTDTQYF. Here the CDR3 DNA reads TGCGCCAGCAGCCTAACGACTAGCGGGGCTAGCACAGATACGCAGTATTTT.

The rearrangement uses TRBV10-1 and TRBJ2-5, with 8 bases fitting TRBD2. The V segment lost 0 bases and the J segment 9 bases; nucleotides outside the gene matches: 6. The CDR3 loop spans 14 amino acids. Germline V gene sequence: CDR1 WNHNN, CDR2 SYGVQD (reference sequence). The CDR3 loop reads CASSESGTSLPQYF. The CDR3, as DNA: TGCGCCAGCAGTGAGTCGGGGACTAGTCTCCCCCAGTACTTC.

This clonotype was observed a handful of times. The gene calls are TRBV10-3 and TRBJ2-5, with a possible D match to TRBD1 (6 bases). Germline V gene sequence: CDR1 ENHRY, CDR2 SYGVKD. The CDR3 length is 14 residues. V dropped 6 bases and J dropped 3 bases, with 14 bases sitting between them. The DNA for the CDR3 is TGTGCCATCAGGACCGGGACAACGGAAGAGACCCAGTACTTC. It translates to CAIRTGTTEETQYF.

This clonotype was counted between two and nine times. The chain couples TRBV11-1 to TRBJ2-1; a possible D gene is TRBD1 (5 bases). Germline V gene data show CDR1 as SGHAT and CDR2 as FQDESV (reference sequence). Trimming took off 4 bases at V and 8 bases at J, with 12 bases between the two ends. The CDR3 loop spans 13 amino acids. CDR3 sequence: CASSSDKTHEQFF. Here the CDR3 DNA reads TGTGCCAGCAGCTCGGACAAGACGCATGAGCAGTTCTTC.

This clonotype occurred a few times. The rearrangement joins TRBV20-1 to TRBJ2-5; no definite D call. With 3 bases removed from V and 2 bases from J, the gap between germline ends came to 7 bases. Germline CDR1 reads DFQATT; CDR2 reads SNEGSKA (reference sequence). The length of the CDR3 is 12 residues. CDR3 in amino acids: CSARFIQETQYF. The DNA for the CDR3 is TGCAGTGCTAGGTTTATACAAGAGACCCAGTACTTC.